What follows are 32 T cell receptor beta chains derived from one specimen sequenced in a study of T cell repertoires in cytomegalovirus infection. TCRdb reprocessed the reads with MiXCR, giving one entry per CDR3 protein. The sample includes approximately 250,000 distinct CDR3 sequences, around 6.6% of them seen just once. The sample comprised PBMCs. These receptors were obtained from a human donor in good health (CMV status not recorded). Some clones in this sample may be carry-over from other donors' samples.

This clonotype was observed at least ten times. This chain connects TRBV20-1 to TRBJ1-5; D is possibly TRBD1 (5 bases). Per the germline V gene, CDR1 is DFQATT and CDR2 is SNEGSKA (reference sequence). Between the trimmed V and J ends, which lost 3 bases and 4 bases, there was a span of 10 bases. The CDR3 runs 13 residues. The CDR3 region is CSASMTENQPQHF. The CDR3 bases are TGCAGTGCTAGTATGACAGAAAATCAGCCCCAGCATTTT.

The V and J genes are TRBV6-5 and TRBJ2-7; 14 bases are shared with TRBD2. The CDR3 extends over 15 amino acids. V gave up 0 bases and J gave up 5 bases; unmatched junction bases: 0. Germline CDR1 MNHEY, CDR2 SVGAGI. This chain's CDR3 is CASSYSGLAGDEQYF. CDR3 nucleotides: TGTGCCAGCAGTTACTCGGGACTAGCGGGAGACGAGCAGTACTTC.

In its sample, this clonotype was seen once. This could be a read error, since a much larger clone is one nucleotide away. Because it lacks the conserved phenylalanine or tryptophan at the end, this CDR3 is likely a read error. The chain uses TRBV20-1 and TRBJ1-1; D not certain. Trimming removed 8 bases at V and 1 base at J, with 14 bases between. CDR1 and CDR2 (germline): DFQATT, SNEGSKA (reference sequence). The CDR3 is 13 amino acids. The CDR3 DNA follows: TGCAGTTATATCGGGGATCCGAACACTGAAGCTTTCTCT. Protein: CSYIGDPNTEAFS.

In nucleotides, the CDR3 is TGCAGCGTGCAGCGGGGGAGCACAGATACGCAGTATTTT. Translated: CSVQRGSTDTQYF. This rearrangement joins TRBV29-1 to TRBJ2-3; TRBD2 aligns across 8 bases. This CDR3 is built from 13 residues. V shed 6 bases and J 0 bases; nucleotides not matched to a gene: 2. Germline V lookup: CDR1 SQVTM, CDR2 ANQGSEA.

This clonotype has more than one count but fewer than ten. The chain links TRBV3-1 to TRBJ2-1, with 7 bases aligning to TRBD1. Germline-derived CDR1 and CDR2 are LGHDT and YNNKEL (reference sequence). J lost 5 bases, V lost 2 bases, and 15 bases had no gene match. There are 18 residues in the CDR3. In DNA, the CDR3 is TGTGCCAGCAGCCAAAACGACCGTAACAGGGGAGTCCACAATGAGCAGTTCTTC. Translation: CASSQNDRNRGVHNEQFF.

About this clonotype: A much larger clone is a single base away; this may be a read error. The chain links TRBV28 to TRBJ2-6, with TRBD1 as a possible D gene (5 bases). The CDR3 covers 16 residues. Trimming removed 8 bases from V and 0 bases from J, with 14 bases in between. Germline CDR1 is MDHEN and CDR2 is SYDVKM. CDR3 protein: CASDTGILSGANVLTF. CDR3 bases: TGTGCCAGCGATACAGGAATCCTCTCTGGGGCCAACGTCCTGACTTTC.

This clonotype was picked up a small number of times. This chain joins TRBV5-1 and TRBJ2-3; D is perhaps TRBD1 (6 bases). CDR3 length: 15 residues. Germline assignment: CDR1 SGHRS and CDR2 YFSETQ. With 0 bases removed from V and 5 bases from J, the gap between germline ends came to 13 bases. CDR3: CASSLVPGELDTQYF. CDR3 nucleotide sequence: TGCGCCAGCAGCTTGGTCCCAGGGGAGTTAGATACGCAGTATTTT.

J is TRBJ1-4 and V is TRBV5-5; 7 bases fit TRBD1. This CDR3 region has 16 residues. Germline V gene lookup returns CDR1 SGHKS and CDR2 YYEKEE (reference sequence). V lost 4 bases to trimming and J lost 0 bases; unmatched junction nucleotides: 6. The CDR3 nucleotides are TGTGCCAGCAGCATTCGACAGGGTGCAACTAATGAAAAACTGTTTTTT. Its protein is CASSIRQGATNEKLFF.

In its sample, this clonotype was seen a few times. The chain links TRBV2 to TRBJ1-5; possible D gene TRBD1, 5 bases. CDR1 SNHLY and CDR2 FYNNEI come from the germline V gene. The CDR3 has 13 amino acids. Trimming removed 11 bases at V and 1 base at J, with 12 bases between. The CDR3 DNA follows: TGTGCCGGCTGGGGGGGGAGCAATCAGCCCCAGCATTTT. It encodes CAGWGGSNQPQHF.

This clonotype was recorded many times. The V gene is TRBV24-1, the J gene TRBJ2-2; D gene uncertain. Germline assignment: CDR1 KGHDR and CDR2 SFDVKD. V was cut by 9 bases and J by 3 bases, with 10 bases left in between. This CDR3 is built from 13 residues. The CDR3 bases are TGTGCCACCCGCGGCAGATACACCGGGGAGCTGTTTTTT. It encodes CATRGRYTGELFF.

This clonotype was counted only a few times. The chain carries TRBV20-1 and TRBJ1-3; D is unresolved. CDR1 DFQATT and CDR2 SNEGSKA come from the germline V gene (reference sequence). This CDR3 spans 10 amino acids. V lost 4 bases and J lost 8, with 6 bases in between. The DNA for the CDR3 is TGCAGTGCTATTTGGGACACCATATATTTT. It is translated as CSAIWDTIYF.

This clonotype has more than one count but fewer than ten. The chain employs TRBV3-1 and TRBJ2-1, with 7 bases lining up with TRBD1. This CDR3 contains 14 residues. Germline V gives CDR1 LGHDT, CDR2 YNNKEL (reference sequence). J gave up 10 bases and V 0 bases, and 6 bases lay outside the gene matches. CDR3 region: CASSQEGGHREQFF. CDR3 DNA sequence: TGTGCCAGCAGCCAAGAAGGGGGCCACAGAGAGCAGTTCTTC.

This clonotype was counted ten times or more. This rearrangement joins TRBV6-1 to TRBJ1-2, with TRBD1 matching over 7 bases. CDR3 size: 15 residues. Germline V gene sequence: CDR1 MNHNS, CDR2 SASEGT. V lost 5 bases, J lost 1 base, and 7 bases stayed unmatched. CDR3 coding DNA: TGTGCCAGCAGTCCACAGGGGAGCAATAACTATGGCTACACCTTC. Translation gives CASSPQGSNNYGYTF.

In this sample, this clonotype turned up many times. The chain is built from TRBV6-2 or TRBV6-3 and TRBJ2-1; either TRBD1 or TRBD2 may fit D (5 bases each). With 5 bases removed from V and 10 bases from J, the gap between germline ends came to 18 bases. The germline gives CDR1 MNHEY, CDR2 SVGEGT. This CDR3 has 14 residues. The DNA of the CDR3 is TGTGCCAGCAGTCCAGTACGCCGGGACCCCGAGCAGTTCTTC. It codes for CASSPVRRDPEQFF.

In this sample, this clonotype turned up many times. The gene calls are TRBV4-2 and TRBJ1-4; TRBD1 aligns across 8 bases. CDR1 and CDR2 from the germline V gene are LGHNA and YNFKEQ. The trim removed 5 bases at V and 6 bases at J, leaving 8 bases unmatched. The CDR3 spans 15 residues. The CDR3 coding sequence is TGTGCCAGCAGCTCCCCGGGACAGGAGGATGAAAAACTGTTTTTT. It yields the protein CASSSPGQEDEKLFF.

This clonotype was picked up a small number of times. V gene TRBV5-4 combines with J gene TRBJ2-2; 7 positions match TRBD1. J gave up 7 bases and V 3 bases, and 6 bases lay outside the gene matches. The CDR3 is 14 amino acids. CDR1 and CDR2 from the germline V gene are SGHNT and YYREEE (reference sequence). The DNA of the CDR3 is TGTGCCAGCAGCTCACAGGGGACCGACGGGGAGCTGTTTTTT. It translates to CASSSQGTDGELFF.

This clonotype was detected a few times. The rearrangement links TRBV19 to TRBJ2-6; no clear D gene. V was pared by 1 base and J by 0 bases, with 7 bases between. Germline CDR1 reads LNHDA; CDR2 reads SQIVND (reference sequence). The length of the CDR3 is 16 residues. In DNA, the CDR3 is TGTGCCAGTAGTATAGGACAACTCTCTGGGGCCAACGTCCTGACTTTC. It specifies CASSIGQLSGANVLTF.

This clonotype was seen only a few times. This chain uses TRBV12-5 with TRBJ1-1; D unclear. The CDR3 spans 12 residues. The germline V gene encodes CDR1 LGHNT and CDR2 FRNRAP. V lost 4 bases to trimming and J lost 11 bases, with 14 bases between them. For the CDR3, the DNA is TGTGCTAGTGGTTCGGACCGCGGCAGGGCTTTCTTT. Translation: CASGSDRGRAFF.

This clonotype was counted at least ten times. This sequence joins TRBV28 and TRBJ1-1; D unresolved. The V end lost 10 bases, the J end lost 1 base, and 7 bases lay between the germline ends. CDR3 length: 11 residues. Per germline, CDR1 MDHEN and CDR2 SYDVKM. CDR3 nucleotide sequence: TGTGCCACCGTCGGGAACACTGAAGCTTTCTTT. It codes for CATVGNTEAFF.

This clonotype occurred many times. J is TRBJ2-1 and V is TRBV29-1, with 9 bases that match TRBD1. The CDR3 contains 18 residues. Looked up from germline, CDR1 is SQVTM and CDR2 is ANQGSEA. V lost 0 bases and J lost 4; bases outside the gene matches: 13. For the CDR3, the DNA is TGCAGCGTTGAAGATCGAGGTACTAGGACAGGGGTTTACAATGAGCAGTTCTTC. Protein product: CSVEDRGTRTGVYNEQFF.

This clonotype was seen repeatedly, ten times or more. This chain links TRBV29-1 with TRBJ1-1; 8 nucleotides line up with TRBD1. The CDR3 loop spans 14 amino acids. Germline trimming cut 4 bases from V and 4 bases from J; bases unmatched to any gene: 8. The germline CDR1 and CDR2 sequences are SQVTM and ANQGSEA. CDR3 protein: CSVAGSRGLTEAFF. DNA of the CDR3: TGCAGCGTTGCGGGGAGCAGGGGGCTCACTGAAGCTTTCTTT.

V usage is TRBV6-4 and J usage is TRBJ1-1; D call uncertain. Trimming left V 6 bases short and J 0 bases short, with 8 bases between. Per the germline V gene, CDR1 is MRHNA and CDR2 is SNTAGT. The CDR3 totals 13 residues. In DNA, the CDR3 is TGTGCCAGCAGGACAAAGGTGAACACTGAAGCTTTCTTT. Translating it yields CASRTKVNTEAFF.

This clonotype was found many times. The chain employs TRBV7-2 and TRBJ1-5; 11 bases map to TRBD1. Germline V gene sequence: CDR1 SGHTA, CDR2 FQGNSA. V gave up 1 base and J gave up 2 bases; unmatched junction bases: 10. The CDR3 runs 19 residues. CDR3 in DNA: TGTGCCAGCAGCTTAGTCAGGACAGGGGGCAACGTTGGCAATCAGCCCCAGCATTTT. This codes for CASSLVRTGGNVGNQPQHF.

This clonotype was recorded many times. V and J are TRBV7-9 and TRBJ2-7; D is unresolved. Trimming pared 3 bases from V and 3 bases from J, leaving 3 bases between. Looked up from germline, CDR1 is SEHNR and CDR2 is FQNEAQ (reference sequence). The CDR3 runs 11 residues. The CDR3 is CASSFRYEQYF. CDR3 DNA sequence: TGTGCCAGCAGCTTTCGCTACGAGCAGTACTTC. Variable domain in full (rest from reference TRBV7-9 and TRBJ2-7): DTGVSQNPRHKITKRGQNVTFRCDPISEHNRLYWYRQTLGQGPEFLTYFQNEAQLEKSRLLSDRFSAERPKGSFSTLEIQRTEQGDSAMYLCASSFRYEQYFGPGTRLTVT.

This clonotype came up a few times. This chain joins TRBV5-5 and TRBJ2-2; TRBD1 matches at 8 bases. The CDR3 is 15 residues long. Germline lookup yields CDR1 SGHKS and CDR2 YYEKEE (reference sequence). Trimming removed 4 bases from V and 1 base from J; junction bases left unmatched: 3. The CDR3 region is CASSAGQVNTGELFF. For the CDR3, the DNA is TGTGCCAGCAGCGCGGGACAGGTGAACACCGGGGAGCTGTTTTTT.

With regard to this clonotype: It may be a read error: a sequence one base away is much more abundant. Lacking the conserved final phenylalanine or tryptophan, this CDR3 likely reflects a read error. The chain has TRBV6-6 and TRBJ2-7; D is possibly TRBD1 (5 bases). The CDR3 consists of 11 residues. Germline V gives CDR1 MNHNY, CDR2 SVGAGI (reference sequence). V dropped 2 bases and J dropped 9 bases, with 8 bases sitting between them. The CDR3 region is CASSYIQGQYI. In DNA, the CDR3 is TGTGCCAGCAGTTACATCCAGGGGCAGTACATC.

This clonotype occurred many times. The chain joins TRBV7-9 to TRBJ1-5; 12 nucleotides line up with TRBD1. With V trimmed by 5 bases and J by 2 bases, 10 bases remained unmatched. The V gene's germline CDR1 is SEHNR and CDR2 FQNEAQ (reference sequence). CDR3 length: 18 amino acids. The CDR3 sequence: CASSPGTGGVSGNQPQHF. CDR3 DNA sequence: TGTGCCAGCAGCCCAGGGACAGGGGGCGTCTCGGGCAATCAGCCCCAGCATTTT.

Ten or more counts support this clonotype. The chain has TRBV29-1 and TRBJ2-5; tentative D call: TRBD1 (5 bases). V gave up 5 bases and J gave up 4 bases, with 23 bases separating them. The CDR3 sequence is 16 residues long. CDR1 is SQVTM and CDR2 is ANQGSEA in the germline V gene. The CDR3 sequence: CSVRIYVQGSRETQYF. The CDR3 region has the DNA TGCAGCGTTCGCATTTACGTTCAGGGAAGTCGAGAGACCCAGTACTTC.

The rearrangement links TRBV4-1 to TRBJ2-1, with TRBD2 identical over 11 bases. CDR1 and CDR2 from the germline V gene are MGHRA and YSYEKL. Trimming took 1 base from V and 1 from J; bases not matched to a gene: 9. The CDR3 has 19 amino acids. The CDR3 DNA follows: TGCGCCAGCAGCCAAGTACCGGGTTTAGCGGGGGGGTCCTACAATGAGCAGTTCTTC. As protein: CASSQVPGLAGGSYNEQFF.

This clonotype was detected ten times or more. The chain has TRBV7-9 and TRBJ1-1; D ambiguous. The V gene lost 2 bases and the J gene lost 0 bases, with 7 bases spanning the gap. The CDR3 sequence is 14 residues long. In germline, CDR1 is SEHNR, CDR2 FQNEAQ (reference sequence). In nucleotides, the CDR3 is TGTGCCAGCAGCTTACTGATCATGAACACTGAAGCTTTCTTT. Protein product: CASSLLIMNTEAFF.

The table lists this clonotype with many counts. The chain employs TRBV7-2 and TRBJ1-1, with D possibly TRBD1 on 5 matching bases. This CDR3 has 13 residues. The V end lost 4 bases, the J end lost 10 bases, and 16 bases lay between the germline ends. Germline-derived CDR1 and CDR2 are SGHTA and FQGNSA. CDR3 region: CASSSRTGRGAFF. The CDR3 nucleotides read TGTGCCAGCAGCTCTCGGACGGGACGGGGAGCTTTCTTT.

This clonotype was recorded at least ten times. This chain links TRBV7-2 with TRBJ2-2, with D possibly called TRBD1 or TRBD2 (6 bases each). Trimming removed 5 bases at V and 7 bases at J, with 14 bases between. This CDR3 comprises 14 residues. Germline-derived CDR1 and CDR2 are SGHTA and FQGNSA. The DNA of the CDR3 is TGTGCCAGCAGCGAGGACAGCGGGCACGGGGAGCTGTTTTTT. It specifies CASSEDSGHGELFF.